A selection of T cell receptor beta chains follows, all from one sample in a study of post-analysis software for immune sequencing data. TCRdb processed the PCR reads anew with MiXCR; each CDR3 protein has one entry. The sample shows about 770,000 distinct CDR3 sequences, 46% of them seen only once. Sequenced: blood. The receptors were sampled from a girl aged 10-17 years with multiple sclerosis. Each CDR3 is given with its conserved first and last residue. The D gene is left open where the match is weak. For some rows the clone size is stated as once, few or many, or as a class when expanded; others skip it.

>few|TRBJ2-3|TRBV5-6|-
CASSSWGTDTQYF
TGTGCCAGCAGCTCCTGGGGCACAGATACGCAGTATTTT
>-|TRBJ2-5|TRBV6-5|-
CASSYDNQETQYF
TGTGCCAGCAGTTACGACAACCAAGAGACCCAGTACTTC
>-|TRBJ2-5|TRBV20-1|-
CSARVGFLADEQYF
TGCAGTGCTAGAGTAGGGTTTCTAGCCGATGAGCAGTACTTC
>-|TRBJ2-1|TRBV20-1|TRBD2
CSASLTSGRAYNEQFF
TGCAGTGCTAGCCTAACTAGCGGGAGGGCATACAATGAGCAGTTCTTC
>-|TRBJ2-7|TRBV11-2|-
CASSLAQRQGYEQYF
TGTGCCAGCAGCTTAGCCCAACGGCAGGGCTACGAGCAGTACTTC
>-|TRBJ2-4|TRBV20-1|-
CSARRTGRSQYF
TGCAGTGCTAGAAGGACTGGGAGGTCCCAGTACTTC
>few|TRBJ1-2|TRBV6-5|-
CASSYGGEFGPFRNYGYTF
TGTGCCAGCAGTTACGGGGGCGAATTCGGGCCTTTTCGGAACTATGGCTACACCTTC
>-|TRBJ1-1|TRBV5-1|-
CASSLAAAGGGTEAFF
TGCGCCAGCAGCTTGGCCGCTGCCGGAGGAGGCACTGAAGCTTTCTTT
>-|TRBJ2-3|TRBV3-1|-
CASGEVGSTDTQYF
TGTGCCAGCGGAGAGGTGGGTAGCACAGATACGCAGTATTTT
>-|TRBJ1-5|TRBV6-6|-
CASSGGGNQPQHF
TGTGCCAGCAGTGGAGGCGGCAATCAGCCCCAGCATTTT
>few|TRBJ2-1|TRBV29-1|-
CSVETFSYNEQFF
TGCAGCGTTGAGACTTTCTCCTACAATGAGCAGTTCTTC
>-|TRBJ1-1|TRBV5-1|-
CASSLVLNTEAFF
TGTGCCAGCAGTTTGGTCTTAAACACTGAAGCTTTCTTT
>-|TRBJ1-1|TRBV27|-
CASSLRAGLRDTEAFF
TGTGCCAGCAGCCTACGTGCAGGATTGAGGGACACTGAAGCTTTCTTT
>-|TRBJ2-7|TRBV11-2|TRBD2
CASSRGERENYEQYF
TGTGCCAGCAGCCGGGGGGAGCGGGAGAACTACGAGCAGTACTTC
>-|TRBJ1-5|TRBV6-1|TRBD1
CASSPRTGDSNQPQHF
TGTGCCAGCAGTCCTCGGACAGGAGATAGCAATCAGCCCCAGCATTTT
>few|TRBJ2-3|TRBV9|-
CASSVEFGGLGDTQYF
TGTGCCAGCAGCGTAGAATTCGGGGGTCTAGGAGATACGCAGTATTTT
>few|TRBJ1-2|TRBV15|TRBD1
CATSAGQGQVYGYTF
TGTGCCACCAGCGCGGGACAGGGGCAGGTCTATGGCTACACCTTC
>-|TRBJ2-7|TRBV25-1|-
CASSRISGEQYF
TGTGCCAGCAGTAGAATAAGTGGGGAGCAGTACTTC
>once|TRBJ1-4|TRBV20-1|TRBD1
CSAERQGEGEKLFF
TGCAGTGCCGAACGGCAGGGGGAAGGTGAAAAACTGTTTTTT
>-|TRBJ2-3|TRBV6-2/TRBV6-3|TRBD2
CASSYSRLAGGLADTQYF
TGTGCCAGCAGTTACTCGAGACTAGCGGGAGGCTTGGCAGATACGCAGTATTTT
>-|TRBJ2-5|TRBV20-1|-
CSAINRETQYF
TGCAGTGCCATAAACAGGGAGACCCAGTACTTC
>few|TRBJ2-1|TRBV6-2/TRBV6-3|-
CASSQTSLASDEQFF
TGTGCCAGCAGCCAGACCTCCCTCGCGTCTGATGAGCAGTTCTTC
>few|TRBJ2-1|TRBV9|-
CASSPGGGLRGEQFF
TGTGCCAGCAGCCCCGGTGGGGGTCTCCGGGGTGAGCAGTTCTTC
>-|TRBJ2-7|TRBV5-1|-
CASSLGTGHEQYF
TGCGCCAGCAGCTTGGGAACAGGGCACGAGCAGTACTTC
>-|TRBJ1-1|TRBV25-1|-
CASSDRYTEAFF
TGTGCCAGCAGTGACAGATACACTGAAGCTTTCTTT
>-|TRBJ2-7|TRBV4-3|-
CASSQEEGLDEQYF
TGCGCCAGCAGCCAAGAGGAGGGCCTGGACGAGCAGTACTTC
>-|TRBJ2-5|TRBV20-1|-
CSARDRAGDVETQYF
TGCAGTGCTAGAGATAGGGCAGGGGACGTGGAGACCCAGTACTTC
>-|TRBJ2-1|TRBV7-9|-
CASSPLAPTSSYNEQFF
TGTGCCAGCAGCCCACTGGCCCCGACCAGCTCCTACAATGAGCAGTTCTTC
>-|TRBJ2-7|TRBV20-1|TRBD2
CSARVETSGRPGGGEQYF
TGCAGTGCTAGAGTGGAGACTAGCGGGAGGCCCGGTGGAGGCGAGCAGTACTTC
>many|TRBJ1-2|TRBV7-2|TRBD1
CASSLGQGAYGYTF
TGTGCCAGCAGTTTGGGACAGGGGGCCTATGGCTACACCTTC
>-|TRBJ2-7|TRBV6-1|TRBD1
CASSEKVGTAFYEQYF
TGTGCCAGCAGTGAAAAGGTCGGGACAGCCTTCTACGAGCAGTACTTC
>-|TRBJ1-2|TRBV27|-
CASGERRAELGYTF
TGTGCCAGCGGGGAGCGGAGGGCCGAGCTAGGCTACACCTTC
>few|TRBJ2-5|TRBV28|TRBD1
CASSSQGAGETQYF
TGTGCCAGCAGTTCGCAGGGGGCTGGGGAGACCCAGTACTTC
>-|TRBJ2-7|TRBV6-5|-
CASRVGAWGYEQYF
TGTGCCAGCAGGGTCGGGGCCTGGGGTTACGAGCAGTACTTC
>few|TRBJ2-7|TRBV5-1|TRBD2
CASSQGLAGPAGYEQYF
TGCGCCAGCAGCCAGGGACTAGCGGGACCAGCGGGCTACGAGCAGTACTTC